Below, 10 T cell receptor beta chains from the same sample are listed, as sequenced in a study of regulatory T cells in long-lasting Graves disease. In building TCR beta libraries, iRepertoire HTBI primers were used together with Arm-PCR of CDR3 regions. TCRdb re-called the multiplex PCR reads with MiXCR, one entry per CDR3 protein. This repertoire shows roughly 400,000 distinct CDR3 sequences, approximately 16% found once; its top ten account for about 8.3%. Time point indicated: newly diagnosed GD, antithyroid drugs for less than 3 months. Scientists built the TCR library using RNA that was extracted from PBMCs. Separately, the same data were catalogued under a study of T cells in Graves' hyperthyroidism and ophthalmopathy.

The specimen comprised peripheral blood mononuclear cells (PBMCs), sampled at new diagnosis, from a patient treated with antithyroid drugs. The receptor source for this set is a woman aged 40 to 55 with Graves disease.

This clonotype was picked up one time. The chain joins TRBV29-1 to TRBJ1-5; D is perhaps TRBD1 (6 bases). CDR1 SQVTM and CDR2 ANQGSEA come from the germline V gene. Trimming removed 4 bases from V and 6 bases from J, with 13 bases in between. The CDR3 length is 13 residues. Here the CDR3 reads CSVVGGRGQPQHF. The CDR3 DNA reads as TGCAGCGTTGTGGGGGGCCGTGGTCAGCCCCAGCATTTT.

This clonotype showed up many times. This sequence joins TRBV7-9 and TRBJ2-7, with a weak D call TRBD2 (6 bases). V was shortened by 5 bases and J by 0 bases, with 11 bases between the two germline ends. Germline V gene data show CDR1 as SEHNR and CDR2 as FQNEAQ (reference sequence). This CDR3 has 14 amino acids. CDR3 protein: CASSPRAGSYEQYF. The CDR3 nucleotides are TGTGCCAGCAGCCCAAGAGCGGGCTCCTACGAGCAGTACTTC. Filled out from reference TRBV7-9 and TRBJ2-7, the complete variable domain reads DTGVSQNPRHKITKRGQNVTFRCDPISEHNRLYWYRQTLGQGPEFLTYFQNEAQLEKSRLLSDRFSAERPKGSFSTLEIQRTEQGDSAMYLCASSPRAGSYEQYFGPGTRLTVT.

V and J are TRBV9 and TRBJ1-6; D is undetermined. This CDR3 is built from 15 residues. Trimming pared 0 bases from V and 9 bases from J, leaving 13 bases between. The V gene's germline CDR1 is SGDLS and CDR2 YYNGEE. In DNA form, the CDR3 reads TGTGCCAGCAGCGTAGATGGGAATTCGGGTTCACCCCTCCACTTT. It is translated as CASSVDGNSGSPLHF.

About this clonotype itself: Being one base from a much bigger clone, this may be a read error. The chain is built from TRBV5-1 and TRBJ2-5; D is unclear. Germline CDR1 and CDR2: SGHRS and YFSETQ. This CDR3 spans 15 amino acids. The CDR3 DNA reads TGCGCCAGCAGCTTGTCGACTCCACCGTTAGAGACCCGGTACTTC. Protein product: CASSLSTPPLETRYF.

The V gene is TRBV10-2, the J gene TRBJ2-3, with TRBD2 identical over 8 bases. V gave up 11 bases and J gave up 1 base; unmatched junction bases: 23. There are 19 residues in the CDR3. Germline CDR1 is WSHSY and CDR2 is SAAADI. CDR3 region: CACERGAGVPERGTDTQYF. The DNA for the CDR3 is TGCGCCTGCGAGAGGGGAGCGGGAGTCCCCGAACGTGGCACAGATACGCAGTATTTT.

This clonotype was recorded many times. This rearrangement joins TRBV12-3 or TRBV12-4 to TRBJ2-3; TRBD1 matches at 7 bases. CDR3 length equals 15 residues. J lost 0 bases, V lost 8 bases, and 8 bases had no gene match. This CDR3 reads CASGPGTASTDTQYF. The DNA of the CDR3 is TGTGCCAGCGGCCCCGGGACAGCTAGCACAGATACGCAGTATTTT.

The J gene is TRBJ2-1, the V gene TRBV28, with D tentatively TRBD1 (8 bases). Germline lookup yields CDR1 MDHEN and CDR2 SYDVKM. The CDR3 spans 17 residues. Deletions cut 5 bases from V and 0 bases from J, with 17 bases between. CDR3 loop: CASSLTTGGGSYNEQFF. The DNA for the CDR3 is TGTGCCAGCAGTCTGACCACAGGGGGGGGCTCCTACAATGAGCAGTTCTTC.

Here the CDR3 reads CASSQDNQPQHF. CDR3 in DNA: TGTGCCAGCAGCCAAGATAACCAGCCCCAGCATTTT. The chain joins TRBV4-2 to TRBJ1-5; D not resolved. V was pared by 0 bases and J by 7 bases, with 4 bases between. Per the germline V gene, CDR1 is LGHNA and CDR2 is YNFKEQ. This CDR3 spans 12 amino acids.

The rearrangement links TRBV12-3 or TRBV12-4 to TRBJ2-5, with TRBD1 matching 10 bases. The CDR3 is 16 residues long. Trimming removed 1 base from V and 5 bases from J; junction bases left unmatched: 7. Written as DNA, the CDR3 is TGTGCCAGCAGTTTAGTCGGGACAGGGGTGTGGGAGACCCAGTACTTC. The encoded protein is CASSLVGTGVWETQYF.

The sample holds many counts of this clonotype. The chain employs TRBV20-1 and TRBJ2-1; D is perhaps TRBD1 (5 bases). This CDR3 contains 14 residues. Trimming removed 5 bases at V and 0 bases at J, with 11 bases between. CDR1 is DFQATT, CDR2 SNEGSKA, per germline (reference sequence). The CDR3: CSASGQSSYNEQFF. CDR3 bases: TGCAGTGCTTCAGGGCAGAGCTCCTACAATGAGCAGTTCTTC.